This T cell receptor beta chain was profiled in a study of blood T cell repertoires in COVID-19. Study details: Whether acute or convalescent, the COVID-19 samples came from the United States, Italy and Spain. Nucleic acid was either cDNA or gDNA, and it came from T cells, B-cell-depleted T cells, or PBMCs.

Under the authors' procedure: Using reference gene primer amplification, nucleated cell counts were estimated. Sequenced by immunoSEQ multiplex PCR; TCRdb stores in-frame clones only, minus some. V and J calls plus clone size are reproduced from that table; the DNA served to infer D and trimming. The sample holds fewer than 350,000 clones, 85% seen once. The germline V gene has CDR1 MDHEN and CDR2 SYDVKM. After removal of 4 bases from V and 4 bases from J, the junction contained 7 bases not matched to a gene. This CDR3 spans 15 amino acids. The receptor's source is a woman between 45 and 60 years old with active or convalescent COVID-19. The chain uses TRBV28 and TRBJ2-5; 9 bases fit TRBD1. Sequencing input: peripheral blood. The CDR3 spells CASSSVGTGPETQYF. The CDR3 coding sequence is TGTGCCAGCAGTTCCGTTGGGACAGGGCCAGAGACCCAGTACTTC.